One T cell receptor beta chain is described in this entry. What it binds is not known. CDR3 size: 15 residues. The V and J ends lost 7 bases and 0 bases, in that order; junction bases with no gene match: 5. Germline V gene data show CDR1 as SGHAT and CDR2 as FQNNGV. Assay: immunoSEQ multiplex PCR; the TCRdb copy retains only in-frame clones and omits some. The sample yields roughly 150,000 clones, around 90% seen once. The sample belongs to a study of cytomegalovirus exposure and HLA in healthy donors. Broader study findings: Altogether, 150 to 200 TCR beta chains were recorded as cytomegalovirus-associated. Clusters of TCRs from the first cohort tended to co-occur in the 120 or so validation repertoires (as a later analysis found). It was reportedly the case that the classifier diagnosed cytomegalovirus status with high specificity and sensitivity. Researchers reported that three CMV-associated chains were confirmed in vitro as CMV antigen-specific.

Sequenced sample: PBMCs. The origin of this receptor is a young man in good health and CMV-seronegative. This sequence joins TRBV11-2 and TRBJ2-7, with 11 bases lining up with TRBD2. CDR3 in amino acids: CASNDGLAGSYEQYF. As DNA, the CDR3 is TGTGCCAGCAACGACGGACTAGCGGGCTCCTACGAGCAGTACTTC.